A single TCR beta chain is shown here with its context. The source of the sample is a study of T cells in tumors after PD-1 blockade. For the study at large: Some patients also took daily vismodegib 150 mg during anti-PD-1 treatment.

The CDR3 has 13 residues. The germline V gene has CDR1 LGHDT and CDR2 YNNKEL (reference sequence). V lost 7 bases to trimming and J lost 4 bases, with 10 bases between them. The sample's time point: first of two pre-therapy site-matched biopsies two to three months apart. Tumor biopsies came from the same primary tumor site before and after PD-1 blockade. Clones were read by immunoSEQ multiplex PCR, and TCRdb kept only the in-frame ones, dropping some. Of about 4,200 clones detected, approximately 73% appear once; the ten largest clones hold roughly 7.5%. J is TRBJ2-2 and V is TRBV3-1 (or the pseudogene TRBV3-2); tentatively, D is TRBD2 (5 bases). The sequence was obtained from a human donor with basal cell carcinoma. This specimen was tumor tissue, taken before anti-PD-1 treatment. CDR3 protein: CASNIRGTGELFF. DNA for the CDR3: TGTGCCAGCAACATCCGGGGCACCGGGGAGCTGTTTTTT.